This TCR beta chain was captured in a study of CD8 T cells in Susac syndrome. Reverse transcription of about 0.5 to 1 ug RNA was carried out with random hexamers. TCRdb recomputed calls from the immunoSEQ multiplex PCR reads with MiXCR, one row per CDR3 protein. The repertoire includes roughly 120,000 distinct CDR3 sequences, 94% of them detected once, and approximately 0.13% sits in the top ten. V dropped 5 bases and J dropped 3; count of bases not matched to a gene: 12. This CDR3 contains 17 residues. The germline V gene has CDR1 MNHEY and CDR2 SMNVEV (reference sequence). The chain uses TRBV27 and TRBJ2-2; 7 nucleotides agree with TRBD2. The receptor comes from a human donor with multiple sclerosis. The sequencing sample was made of CD4+ T cells from PBMCs. The CDR3 sequence: CASSSASRGGDTGELFF. The CDR3 region has the DNA TGTGCCAGCAGTAGTGCCTCTAGGGGAGGGGACACCGGGGAGCTGTTTTTT.